A selection of T cell receptor beta chains follows, all from one sample in a study of vaccination effects on CD4 cells after COVID-19. Using immunoSEQ multiplex PCR, the repertoire was profiled, and TCRdb retains in-frame clones only, with some absent. The sample has 30,000 to 35,000 clones, approximately 77% seen once. Antigen specificity for these receptors is unknown. The source was CD4+ T cells from PBMCs cultured without peptide, collected after COVID-19 vaccination. Every receptor here comes from a human donor who had a prior SARS-CoV-2 infection. CDR3s leave out the opening cysteine and the closing phenylalanine or tryptophan.

V: TRBV28; J: TRBJ1-3; CDR3: ASSLILSSGNTIY
V: TRBV19; J: TRBJ1-1; CDR3: ASSIGRDTEAF
V: TRBV29-1; J: TRBJ1-4; CDR3: SARPGGVEKLF
V: TRBV12-3/TRBV12-4; J: TRBJ1-2; CDR3: ASSTGERYGYT
V: TRBV2; J: TRBJ1-2; CDR3: ASSEAGNYGYT
V: TRBV5-6; J: TRBJ2-3; CDR3: ASSLVGAAHSTDTQY
V: TRBV29-1; J: TRBJ2-5; CDR3: SVGQGEGETQY
V: TRBV5-6; J: TRBJ2-3; CDR3: ASSFTQRDTQY
V: TRBV19; J: TRBJ2-1; CDR3: ASSTAGTANNEQF
V: TRBV20-1; J: TRBJ1-1; CDR3: SGRERTEAF
V: TRBV6-6; J: TRBJ2-3; CDR3: ASSYVARGADTQY
V: TRBV30; J: TRBJ2-3; CDR3: AWSVRDRDTQY
V: TRBV13; J: TRBJ1-1; CDR3: ASSLIGQGENTEAF
V: TRBV14; J: TRBJ1-6; CDR3: ASSQTTGYNSPLH
V: TRBV7-2; J: TRBJ1-6; CDR3: ASSPVGGGTYNSPLH
V: TRBV4-2; J: TRBJ1-5; CDR3: ASSQDYGREGQPQH
V: TRBV6-2/TRBV6-3; J: TRBJ2-7; CDR3: ASSPGQLPYEQY
V: TRBV5-4; J: TRBJ2-3; CDR3: ASSLAGSGIDTQY
V: TRBV5-1; J: TRBJ2-7; CDR3: ASSLNRVHEQY
V: TRBV4-3; J: TRBJ2-2; CDR3: ASSQTATGGPGELF
V: TRBV2; J: TRBJ2-7; CDR3: ASGTSGNYEQY
V: TRBV12-5; J: TRBJ1-1; CDR3: ASGLGQGADTEAF
V: TRBV19; J: TRBJ2-7; CDR3: ASSIGTRGSYEQY
V: TRBV14; J: TRBJ2-1; CDR3: ASSQEQRVTYNEQF
V: TRBV24-1; J: TRBJ2-1; CDR3: ATSDQLAGSEDVNEQF
V: TRBV19; J: TRBJ1-4; CDR3: ASSVAWDRGQREKLF
V: TRBV12-5; J: TRBJ1-1; CDR3: ASGQGRNTEAF
V: TRBV11-3; J: TRBJ1-4; CDR3: ASSLVTGSLNEKLF